A selection of T cell receptor beta chains follows, all from one sample in a study of control samples from healthy donors and cancer patients. Profiled with immunoSEQ multiplex PCR; TCRdb holds only in-frame clones, not every one. The sample carries some 110,000 clones, 80% to 90% recorded once. Material for sequencing was PBMCs. These TCRs come from a woman in her 50s with colorectal cancer. CDR3s leave out the opening cysteine and the closing phenylalanine or tryptophan. Clone size is stated in some rows and not others, as once, few, many or a class when expanded.

CDR3 protein	V gene	clone size
ASRAESVANTGELF	TRBV5-1	NA
ASSSLAGSGNTIY	TRBV5-6	NA
ASSVAVQNYGYT	TRBV9	once
SVDQAGGDTQY	TRBV29-1	NA
ASSLLKFTRPKPGELF	TRBV7-9	NA
ASSDSSGTPLH	TRBV19	once
ASSLGQGATLAF	TRBV5-5	NA
ASSPPTRFPGELF	TRBV7-6	NA
ASSLGPTGRETQY	TRBV5-1	NA
ASSGTGATGQPQH	TRBV28	NA
ASSQVQGGGRYNEQF	TRBV4-2	NA
ASSEGGFDEKLF	TRBV9	few
ASKTGGAFGSGANVLT	TRBV2	once
ASSIQGFNTEAF	TRBV5-4	NA
ASSLGLAGAGDTQY	TRBV7-6	NA
AISENSGTGELF	TRBV10-3	NA
ASSVTGRDQPQH	TRBV2	NA
SVVGQGLKQY	TRBV29-1	NA
ASRTGATYNEQF	TRBV19	NA
ASSAVGQGAQPQH	TRBV19	NA
ASRGGGSYEQY	TRBV6-5	NA
ASSPVTDNNEQF	TRBV7-9	NA
ASSTGGNTEAF	TRBV7-9	NA
ASSVGGGSDTQY	TRBV9	NA
ASGGVSGTKQF	TRBV12-5	NA
ASSLLGQNEQF	TRBV5-4	NA